The rows below give T cell receptor beta chains drawn from one sample of a study of CD8 T cells in Susac syndrome. TCRdb itself ran the immunoSEQ multiplex PCR reads through MiXCR, one entry per CDR3 protein. The table records hundreds of thousands of distinct CDR3 sequences, just under 95% of them present only once. What was sequenced was CD4+ T cells from PBMCs. These receptors came from a human donor with multiple sclerosis. CDR3s include the opening cysteine and the closing phenylalanine or tryptophan. D genes are given only for firm matches.

j_gene	v_gene	d_gene	CDR3nt	CDR3aa
TRBJ1-5	TRBV19	-	TGTGCCAGTACCGCCTACAGTAGCAATCAGCCCCAGCATTTT	CASTAYSSNQPQHF
TRBJ2-1	TRBV29-1	-	TGCAGCGTTCTCGCAGGCTCCTACAATGAGCAGTTCTTC	CSVLAGSYNEQFF
TRBJ1-6	TRBV14	-	TGTGCCAGCAGCCAAGTGGGGAATTCACCCCTCCACTTT	CASSQVGNSPLHF
TRBJ2-3	TRBV30	-	TGTGCCTGGAGTGTAGGGGGACGGGGGGCAGATACGCAGTATTTT	CAWSVGGRGADTQYF
TRBJ1-1	TRBV7-9	-	TGTGCCAGCATACAAATGTTGGGATTCGGAGGGGACACTGAAGCTTTCTTT	CASIQMLGFGGDTEAFF
TRBJ1-1	TRBV5-4	-	TGTGCCAGCAGCCGGCAGGGGATGAACACTGAAGCTTTCTTT	CASSRQGMNTEAFF
TRBJ2-1	TRBV30	-	TGTGCCTGGAGTCGAGGTCGGATGTATGAGCAGTTCTTC	CAWSRGRMYEQFF
TRBJ1-2	TRBV24-1	-	TGTGCCACCAGTGATCGGACCGCCGACAGCCATTATGGCTACACCTTC	CATSDRTADSHYGYTF
TRBJ2-5	TRBV5-1	-	TGCGCCAGAGACCTGGGTCCTTACCAAGAGACCCAGTACTTC	CARDLGPYQETQYF
TRBJ2-2	TRBV29-1	TRBD1	TGCAGCGTGCAACAGGGGGCGGTAAACGGGGAGCTGTTTTTT	CSVQQGAVNGELFF
TRBJ1-1	TRBV7-2	TRBD1	TGTGCCAGCAGCTCGCCCGGGACAGGGGATGAAGCTTTCTTT	CASSSPGTGDEAFF
TRBJ2-2	TRBV29-1	-	TGCAGCGTTGGGAGGGCCACCGGGGAGCTGTTTTTT	CSVGRATGELFF
TRBJ2-1	TRBV4-2	TRBD2	TGTGCCAGCAGCCAGAGTGTAGCGGGGGGATACAATGAGCAGTTCTTC	CASSQSVAGGYNEQFF